A selection of T cell receptor beta chains follows, all from one sample in a study of PD-1 blockade in classical Hodgkin lymphoma. Measured with immunoSEQ multiplex PCR; TCRdb has only the in-frame clones, and not every one. The sample records approximately 31,000 clones, 80% to 90% being singletons. Sequencing was performed on CD4+ T cells from blood, taken before the fourth cycle of nivolumab. These receptors all come from a human donor with classical Hodgkin lymphoma. Each CDR3 is given with its conserved first and last residue. Clone size is not always given. Where it is, it says once, few, many or a class for expanded clones.

V gene,J gene,clone size,CDR3 protein
TRBV27,TRBJ1-1,NA,CASSERRGLRAFF
TRBV25-1,TRBJ1-1,NA,CASSRHTGSRNTEAFF
TRBV5-1,TRBJ2-7,few,CASSLASGGGAYEQYF
TRBV7-2,TRBJ2-7,NA,CASSLGGTYEQYF
TRBV7-3,TRBJ1-2,NA,CASSPSAPYGYTF
TRBV27,TRBJ2-7,NA,CASSPGLAASYEQYF
TRBV28,TRBJ2-5,once,CASSLSTGLHQETQYF
TRBV30,TRBJ2-7,once,CAWSRGEVGQYF
TRBV25-1,TRBJ2-1,NA,CASSPQTGWNEQFF
TRBV7-9,TRBJ2-2,NA,CASSHRDRATGELFF
TRBV7-9,TRBJ1-4,NA,CASSFSGQINEKLFF
TRBV5-1,TRBJ2-3,NA,CASRRETSGVNTDTQYF
TRBV5-1,TRBJ1-2,NA,CASSFAHGTGGDGYTF
TRBV28,TRBJ1-2,NA,CASSLWEGGNGYTF
TRBV15,TRBJ2-3,NA,CATSRDLADPDTQYF